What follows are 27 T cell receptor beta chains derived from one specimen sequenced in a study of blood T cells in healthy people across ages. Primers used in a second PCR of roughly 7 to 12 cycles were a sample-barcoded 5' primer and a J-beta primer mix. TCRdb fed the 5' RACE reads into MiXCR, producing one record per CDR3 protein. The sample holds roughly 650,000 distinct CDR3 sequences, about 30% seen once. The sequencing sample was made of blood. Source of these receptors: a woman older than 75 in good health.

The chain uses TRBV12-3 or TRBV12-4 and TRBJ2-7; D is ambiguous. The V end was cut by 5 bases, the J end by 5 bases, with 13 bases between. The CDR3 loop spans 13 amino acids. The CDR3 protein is CASSTTEGHEQYF. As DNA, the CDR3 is TGTGCCAGCAGTACGACTGAAGGCCACGAGCAGTACTTC.

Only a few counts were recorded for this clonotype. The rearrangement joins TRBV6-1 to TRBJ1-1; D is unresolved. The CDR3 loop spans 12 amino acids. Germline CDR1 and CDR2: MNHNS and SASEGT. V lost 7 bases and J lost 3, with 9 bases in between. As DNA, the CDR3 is TGTGCCAGCAATCCCGTTTACACTGAAGCTTTCTTT. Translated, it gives CASNPVYTEAFF.

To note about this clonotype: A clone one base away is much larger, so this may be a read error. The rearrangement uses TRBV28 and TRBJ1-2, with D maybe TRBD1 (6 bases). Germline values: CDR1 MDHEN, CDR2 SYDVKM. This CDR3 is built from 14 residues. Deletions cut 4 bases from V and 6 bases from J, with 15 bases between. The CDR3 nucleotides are TGTGCCAGCAGTTCACCGCCGACAGGCGATGGCTACACCTTC. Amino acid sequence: CASSSPPTGDGYTF.

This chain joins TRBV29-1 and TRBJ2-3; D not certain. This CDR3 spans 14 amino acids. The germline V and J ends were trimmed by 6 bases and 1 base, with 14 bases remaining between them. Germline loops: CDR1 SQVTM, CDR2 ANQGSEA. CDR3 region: CSVRRSAGTDTQYF. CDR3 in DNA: TGCAGCGTACGACGGTCAGCAGGCACAGATACGCAGTATTTT.

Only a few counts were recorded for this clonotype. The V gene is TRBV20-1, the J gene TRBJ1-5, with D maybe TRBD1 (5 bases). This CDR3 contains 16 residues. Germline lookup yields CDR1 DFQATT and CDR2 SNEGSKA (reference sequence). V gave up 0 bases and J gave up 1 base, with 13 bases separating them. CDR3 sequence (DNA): TGCAGTGCTAGAGATCCATCCGGGGGGAGCAATCAGCCCCAGCATTTT. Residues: CSARDPSGGSNQPQHF.

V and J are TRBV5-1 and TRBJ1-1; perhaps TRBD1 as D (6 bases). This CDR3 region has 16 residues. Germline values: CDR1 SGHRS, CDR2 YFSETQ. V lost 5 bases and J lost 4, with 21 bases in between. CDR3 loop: CASSPRTRGGGTEAFF. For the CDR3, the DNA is TGCGCCAGCAGTCCTCGGACAAGAGGGGGGGGCACTGAAGCTTTCTTT.

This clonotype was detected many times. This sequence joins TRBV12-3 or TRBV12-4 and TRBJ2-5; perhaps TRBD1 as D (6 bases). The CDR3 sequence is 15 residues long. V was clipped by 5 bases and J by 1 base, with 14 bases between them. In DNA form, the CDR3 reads TGTGCCAGCAGTCAAGACGGGACAATCCAAGAGACCCAGTACTTC. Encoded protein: CASSQDGTIQETQYF.

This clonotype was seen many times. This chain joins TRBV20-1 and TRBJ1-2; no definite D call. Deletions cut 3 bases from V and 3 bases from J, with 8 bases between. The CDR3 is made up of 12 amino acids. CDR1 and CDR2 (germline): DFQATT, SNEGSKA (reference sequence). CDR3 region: CSASQDYYGYTF. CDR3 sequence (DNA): TGCAGTGCTAGCCAGGATTACTATGGCTACACCTTC.

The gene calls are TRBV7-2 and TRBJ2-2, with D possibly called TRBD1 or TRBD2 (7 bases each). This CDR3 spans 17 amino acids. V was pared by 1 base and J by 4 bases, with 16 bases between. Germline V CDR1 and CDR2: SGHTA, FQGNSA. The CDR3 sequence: CASSLGAGRGGTGELFF. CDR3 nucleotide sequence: TGTGCCAGCAGCTTAGGAGCGGGCAGGGGGGGCACCGGGGAGCTGTTTTTT.

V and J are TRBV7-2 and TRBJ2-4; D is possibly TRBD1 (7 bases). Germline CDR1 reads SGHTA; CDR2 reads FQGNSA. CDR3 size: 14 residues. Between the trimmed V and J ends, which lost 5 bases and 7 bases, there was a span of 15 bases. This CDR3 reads CASSPSAGGNIQYF. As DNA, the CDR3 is TGTGCCAGCAGCCCCTCCGCAGGGGGGAACATTCAGTACTTC.

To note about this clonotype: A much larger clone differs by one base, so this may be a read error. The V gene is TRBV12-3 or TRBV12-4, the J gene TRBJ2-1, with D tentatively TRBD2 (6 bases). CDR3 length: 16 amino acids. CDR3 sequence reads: CAGSFLTPLADNEQFF. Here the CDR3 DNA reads TGTGCCGGCAGCTTCCTCACTCCACTAGCAGACAATGAGCAGTTCTTC.

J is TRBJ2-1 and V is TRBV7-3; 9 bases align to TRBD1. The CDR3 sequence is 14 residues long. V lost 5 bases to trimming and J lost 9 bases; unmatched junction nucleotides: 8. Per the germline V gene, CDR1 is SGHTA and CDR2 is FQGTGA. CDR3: CASSLGTGIGEQFF. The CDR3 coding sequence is TGTGCCAGCAGCCTTGGGACAGGGATAGGTGAGCAGTTCTTC. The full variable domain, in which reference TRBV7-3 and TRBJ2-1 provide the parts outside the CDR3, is GAGVSQTPSNKVTEKGKYVELRCDPISGHTALYWYRQSLGQGPEFLIYFQGTGAADDSGLPNDRFFAVRPEGSVSTLKIQRTERGDSAVYLCASSLGTGIGEQFFGPGTRLTVL.

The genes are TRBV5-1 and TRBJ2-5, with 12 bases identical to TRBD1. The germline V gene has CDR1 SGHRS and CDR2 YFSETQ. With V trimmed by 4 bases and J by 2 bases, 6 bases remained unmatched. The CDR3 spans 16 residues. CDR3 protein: CASSLGTGGHQETQYF. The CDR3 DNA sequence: TGCGCCAGCAGCCTTGGGACAGGGGGCCATCAAGAGACCCAGTACTTC.

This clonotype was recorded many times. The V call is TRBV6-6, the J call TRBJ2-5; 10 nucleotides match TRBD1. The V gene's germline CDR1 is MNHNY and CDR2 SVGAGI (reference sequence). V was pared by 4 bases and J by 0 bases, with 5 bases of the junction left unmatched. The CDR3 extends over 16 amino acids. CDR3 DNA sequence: TGTGCCAGCAGTTCCTGGACAGGGGGGGACCAAGAGACCCAGTACTTC. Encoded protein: CASSSWTGGDQETQYF.

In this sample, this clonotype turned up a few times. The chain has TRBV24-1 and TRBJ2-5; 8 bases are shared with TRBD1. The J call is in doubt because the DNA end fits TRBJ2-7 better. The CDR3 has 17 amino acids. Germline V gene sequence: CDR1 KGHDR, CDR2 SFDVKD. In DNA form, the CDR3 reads TGTGCCACCAGTGATGAACCACAGGGGGAGCTCCCCTACGAGCAGTACTTC. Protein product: CATSDEPQGELPYEQYF.

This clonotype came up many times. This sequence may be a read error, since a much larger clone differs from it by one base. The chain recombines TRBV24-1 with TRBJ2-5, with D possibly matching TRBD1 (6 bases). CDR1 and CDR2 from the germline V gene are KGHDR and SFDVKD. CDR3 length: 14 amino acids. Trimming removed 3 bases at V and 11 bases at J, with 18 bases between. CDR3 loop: CATSDRLAGDEQYF. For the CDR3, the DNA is TGTGCCACCAGTGATCGGTTGGCAGGGGATGAGCAGTACTTC.

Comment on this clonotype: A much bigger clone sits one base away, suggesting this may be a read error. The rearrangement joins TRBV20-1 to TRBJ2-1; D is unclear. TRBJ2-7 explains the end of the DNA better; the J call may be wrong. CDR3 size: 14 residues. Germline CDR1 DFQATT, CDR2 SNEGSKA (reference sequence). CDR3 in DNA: TGCAGTGCTAGAGCAGCGAGTACCTACAATGAGCAGTACTTC. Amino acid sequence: CSARAASTYNEQYF.

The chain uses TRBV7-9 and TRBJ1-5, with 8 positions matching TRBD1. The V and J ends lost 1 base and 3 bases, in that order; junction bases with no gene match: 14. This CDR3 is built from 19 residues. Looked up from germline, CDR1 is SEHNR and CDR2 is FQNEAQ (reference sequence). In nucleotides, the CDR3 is TGTGCCAGCAGCTTAGGGGCAGGGGGCGACGTTCTTTCCAATCAGCCCCAGCATTTT. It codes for CASSLGAGGDVLSNQPQHF. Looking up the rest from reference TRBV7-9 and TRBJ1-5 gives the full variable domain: DTGVSQNPRHKITKRGQNVTFRCDPISEHNRLYWYRQTLGQGPEFLTYFQNEAQLEKSRLLSDRFSAERPKGSFSTLEIQRTEQGDSAMYLCASSLGAGGDVLSNQPQHFGDGTRLSIL.

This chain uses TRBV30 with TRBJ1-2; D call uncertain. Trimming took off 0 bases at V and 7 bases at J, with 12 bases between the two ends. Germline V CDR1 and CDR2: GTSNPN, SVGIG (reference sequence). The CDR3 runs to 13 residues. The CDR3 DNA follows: TGTGCCTGGAGTGTACTAGGGTACGGTGGCTACACCTTC. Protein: CAWSVLGYGGYTF.

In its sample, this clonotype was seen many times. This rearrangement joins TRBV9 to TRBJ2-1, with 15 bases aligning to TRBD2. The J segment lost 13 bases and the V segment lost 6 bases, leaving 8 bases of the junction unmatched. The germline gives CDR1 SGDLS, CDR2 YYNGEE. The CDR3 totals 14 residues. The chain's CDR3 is CASNQGLAGGQQFF. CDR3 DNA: TGTGCCAGCAACCAAGGACTAGCGGGGGGGCAACAGTTCTTC.

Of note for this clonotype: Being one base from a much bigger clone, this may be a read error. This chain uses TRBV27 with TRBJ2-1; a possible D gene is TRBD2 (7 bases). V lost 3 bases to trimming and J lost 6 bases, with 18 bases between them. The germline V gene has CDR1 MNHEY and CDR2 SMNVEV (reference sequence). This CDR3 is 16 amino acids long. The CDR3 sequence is CASSLTTWGGTNEQFF. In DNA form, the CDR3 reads TGTGCCAGCAGTTTGACCACTTGGGGGGGCACCAATGAGCAGTTCTTC.

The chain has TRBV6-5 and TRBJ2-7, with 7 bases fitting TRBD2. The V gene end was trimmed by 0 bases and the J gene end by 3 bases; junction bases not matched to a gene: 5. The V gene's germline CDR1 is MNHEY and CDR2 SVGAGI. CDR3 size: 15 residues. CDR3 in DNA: TGTGCCAGCAGTTACTCAGCGGGGACGAACTACGAGCAGTACTTC. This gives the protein CASSYSAGTNYEQYF.

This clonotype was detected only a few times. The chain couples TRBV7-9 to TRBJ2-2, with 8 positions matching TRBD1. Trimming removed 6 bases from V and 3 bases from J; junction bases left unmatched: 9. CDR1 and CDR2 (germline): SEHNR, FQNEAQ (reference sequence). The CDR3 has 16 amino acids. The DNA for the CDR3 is TGTGCCAGCAGTTTCAGACAGGGGACCCACACCGGGGAGCTGTTTTTT. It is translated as CASSFRQGTHTGELFF.

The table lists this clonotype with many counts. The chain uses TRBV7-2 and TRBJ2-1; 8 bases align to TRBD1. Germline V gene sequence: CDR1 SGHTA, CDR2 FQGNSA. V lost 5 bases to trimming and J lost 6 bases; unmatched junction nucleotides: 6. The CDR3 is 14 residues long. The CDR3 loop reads CASSPDRAGNEQFF. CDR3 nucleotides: TGTGCCAGCAGCCCGGACAGGGCTGGCAATGAGCAGTTCTTC.

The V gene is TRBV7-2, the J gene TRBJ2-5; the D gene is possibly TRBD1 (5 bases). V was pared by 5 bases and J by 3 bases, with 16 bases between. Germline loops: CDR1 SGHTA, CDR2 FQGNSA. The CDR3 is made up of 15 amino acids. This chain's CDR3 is CASSADSIIEETQYF. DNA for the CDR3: TGTGCCAGCAGCGCAGACAGTATAATAGAAGAGACCCAGTACTTC.

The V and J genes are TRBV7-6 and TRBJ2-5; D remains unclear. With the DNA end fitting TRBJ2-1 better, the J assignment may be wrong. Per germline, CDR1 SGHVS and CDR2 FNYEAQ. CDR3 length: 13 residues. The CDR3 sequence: CASSPRVQETQFF. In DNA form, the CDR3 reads TGTGCCAGCAGCCCTCGGGTCCAAGAGACCCAGTTCTTC.

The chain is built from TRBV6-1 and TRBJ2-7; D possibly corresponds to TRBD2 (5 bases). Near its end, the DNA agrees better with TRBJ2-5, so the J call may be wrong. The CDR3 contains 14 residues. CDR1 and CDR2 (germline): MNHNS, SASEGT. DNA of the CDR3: TGTGCCAGCAGTGAAACCCCGTCCGGAGGGACCCAGTACTTC. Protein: CASSETPSGGTQYF.